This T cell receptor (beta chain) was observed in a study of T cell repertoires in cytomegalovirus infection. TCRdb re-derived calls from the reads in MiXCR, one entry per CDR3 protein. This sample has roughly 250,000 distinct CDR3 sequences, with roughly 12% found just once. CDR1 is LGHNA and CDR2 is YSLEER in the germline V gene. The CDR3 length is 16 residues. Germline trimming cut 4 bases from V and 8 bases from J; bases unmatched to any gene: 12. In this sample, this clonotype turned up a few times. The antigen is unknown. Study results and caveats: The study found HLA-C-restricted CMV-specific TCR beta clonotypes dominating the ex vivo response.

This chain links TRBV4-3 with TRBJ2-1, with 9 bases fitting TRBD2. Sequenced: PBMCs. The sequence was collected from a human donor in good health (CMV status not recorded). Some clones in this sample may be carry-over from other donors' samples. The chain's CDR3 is CASSLPTSGPKHEQFF. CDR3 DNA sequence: TGCGCCAGCAGCCTACCCACTAGCGGGCCTAAGCATGAGCAGTTCTTC.